The rows below give T cell receptor beta chains drawn from one sample of a study of CD8 T cells in ankylosing spondylitis. TCRdb re-derived calls from the 5' RACE reads in MiXCR, one entry per CDR3 protein. This sample has 200,000 to 250,000 distinct CDR3 sequences, with over 9.5% found just once. Sequenced: blood, either unsorted or a sorted T cell fraction (not recorded which). These receptors came from a male donor with ankylosing spondylitis or in good health (not recorded which). CDR3s include the opening cysteine and the closing phenylalanine or tryptophan. The D gene is left open where the match is weak. Where a row states a size, it is once, few, many or the class of an expanded clone; other rows omit it.

abundance: few
d_gene: NA
j_gene: TRBJ2-7
v_gene: TRBV3-1
CDR3nt: TGTGCCAGCAGCCAAAGGGGGGAGCAGTACTTC
CDR3aa: CASSQRGEQYF

abundance: many
d_gene: TRBD1
j_gene: TRBJ1-2
v_gene: TRBV6-5
CDR3nt: TGTGCCAGCAGTTCTGGACAGGGGAGCTATGGCTACACCTTC
CDR3aa: CASSSGQGSYGYTF

abundance: many
d_gene: NA
j_gene: TRBJ2-5
v_gene: TRBV5-1
CDR3nt: TGCGCCAGCAGCTTTCTCACGGGGGAGACCCAGTACTTC
CDR3aa: CASSFLTGETQYF

abundance: NA
d_gene: NA
j_gene: TRBJ1-5
v_gene: TRBV28
CDR3nt: TGTGCCAGCAGTTTACCATCCACCCCTAGCAATCAGCCCCAGCATTTT
CDR3aa: CASSLPSTPSNQPQHF

abundance: NA
d_gene: NA
j_gene: TRBJ2-5
v_gene: TRBV2
CDR3nt: TGTGCCAGCGTAGGGGGGGCAGGGCAGGAGACCCAGTACTTC
CDR3aa: CASVGGAGQETQYF

abundance: many
d_gene: NA
j_gene: TRBJ2-2
v_gene: TRBV12-3/TRBV12-4
CDR3nt: TGTGCCAGCAGCCCCTTATTCACCGGGGAGCTGTTTTTT
CDR3aa: CASSPLFTGELFF

abundance: many
d_gene: NA
j_gene: TRBJ2-7
v_gene: TRBV2
CDR3nt: TGTGCCAGCAGTGAAGCGTGGAGGGACGAGCAGTACTTC
CDR3aa: CASSEAWRDEQYF

abundance: many
d_gene: NA
j_gene: TRBJ1-2
v_gene: TRBV20-1
CDR3nt: TGCAGTGCTAGAGATTCGTTCTATGGGGTAGGCTACACCTTC
CDR3aa: CSARDSFYGVGYTF

abundance: NA
d_gene: TRBD2
j_gene: TRBJ2-3
v_gene: TRBV7-2
CDR3nt: TGTGCCAGCAGCTCGCGTACTAGCGGGGGGGCAGATACGCAGTATTTT
CDR3aa: CASSSRTSGGADTQYF

abundance: many
d_gene: TRBD1
j_gene: TRBJ2-2
v_gene: TRBV7-2
CDR3nt: TGTGCCAGCAGCTTAGTCAGGGGGTCCGGGGAGCTGTTTTTT
CDR3aa: CASSLVRGSGELFF

abundance: NA
d_gene: NA
j_gene: TRBJ1-2
v_gene: TRBV24-1
CDR3nt: TGTGCCACCAGTGAGGGAACCAACTATGGCTACACCTTC
CDR3aa: CATSEGTNYGYTF

abundance: many
d_gene: TRBD2
j_gene: TRBJ2-3
v_gene: TRBV20-1
CDR3nt: TGCAGTGCTTGGGTACCGGGGGGGAGATCAGATACGCAGTATTTT
CDR3aa: CSAWVPGGRSDTQYF

abundance: few
d_gene: NA
j_gene: TRBJ1-4
v_gene: TRBV28
CDR3nt: TGTGCCAGCAGGATGGAGACACCAACTAATGAAAAACTGTTTTTT
CDR3aa: CASRMETPTNEKLFF

abundance: many
d_gene: TRBD2
j_gene: TRBJ2-3
v_gene: TRBV12-3/TRBV12-4
CDR3nt: TGTGCCAGCAGCTCTAGCGGGGGGCATACGCAGTATTTT
CDR3aa: CASSSSGGHTQYF

abundance: few
d_gene: NA
j_gene: TRBJ2-2
v_gene: TRBV29-1
CDR3nt: TGCAGCGTTGAAGGTCCGAACACCGGGGAGCTGTTTTTT
CDR3aa: CSVEGPNTGELFF

abundance: many
d_gene: TRBD2
j_gene: TRBJ2-1
v_gene: TRBV5-1
CDR3nt: TGCGCCAGCAGCCGGTCCGGGACTAGCGGTTCCAATGAGCAGTTCTTC
CDR3aa: CASSRSGTSGSNEQFF

abundance: many
d_gene: NA
j_gene: TRBJ2-5
v_gene: TRBV7-9
CDR3nt: TGTGCCAGCAGCCTGCGACTAGACCAAGAGACCCAGTACTTC
CDR3aa: CASSLRLDQETQYF

abundance: NA
d_gene: NA
j_gene: TRBJ2-3
v_gene: TRBV20-1
CDR3nt: TGCAGTGCTAGTCTCCCCCTAGGGAGCACAGATACGCAGTATTTT
CDR3aa: CSASLPLGSTDTQYF

abundance: once
d_gene: NA
j_gene: TRBJ2-7
v_gene: TRBV29-1
CDR3nt: TGCAGCGTTGTTCTTATGGCGGGACAGACCGGGACAATGGAGCAGTACTTC
CDR3aa: CSVVLMAGQTGTMEQYF

abundance: NA
d_gene: TRBD1
j_gene: TRBJ1-4
v_gene: TRBV28
CDR3nt: TGTGCCAGCAGTCCTTCTATAGGGGGCAGGAGTGAAAAACTGTTTTTT
CDR3aa: CASSPSIGGRSEKLFF

abundance: many
d_gene: NA
j_gene: TRBJ2-5
v_gene: TRBV2
CDR3nt: TGTGCCAGCAGTGGAGAATACCAAGAGACCCAGTACTTC
CDR3aa: CASSGEYQETQYF

abundance: many
d_gene: NA
j_gene: TRBJ2-2
v_gene: TRBV6-5
CDR3nt: TGTGCCAGCAGTAACTCCGCGGCCGGGGAGCTGTTTTTT
CDR3aa: CASSNSAAGELFF

abundance: NA
d_gene: TRBD2
j_gene: TRBJ2-5
v_gene: TRBV7-8
CDR3nt: TGTGCCAGCAGCATCCGACTAGCGGGTCACCAAGAGACCCAGTACTTC
CDR3aa: CASSIRLAGHQETQYF

abundance: few
d_gene: NA
j_gene: TRBJ2-1
v_gene: TRBV5-6
CDR3nt: TGTGCCAGCAGCTTGGTTAATAGCGGTAATGAGCAGTTCTTC
CDR3aa: CASSLVNSGNEQFF

abundance: NA
d_gene: NA
j_gene: TRBJ2-7
v_gene: TRBV27
CDR3nt: TGTGCCAGTGCTGGGCAGTACTTC
CDR3aa: CASAGQYF

abundance: many
d_gene: NA
j_gene: TRBJ1-1
v_gene: TRBV20-1
CDR3nt: TGCAGTGCTAGACTGGGGGGAGACACTGAAGCTTTCTTT
CDR3aa: CSARLGGDTEAFF